The 26 T cell receptor beta chains given below trace back to one sample, sequenced in a study of cytomegalovirus exposure and HLA in healthy donors (TCRdb year 2017). Library construction relied on the immunoSEQ multiplex PCR assay. A mixture of 60 forward primers for TCR Vbeta segments and 13 reverse primers for TCR Jbeta segments was used in the multiplex PCR. In TCRdb, the immuneACCESS table is reduced to in-frame sequences with V and J assigned. These tables do not hold every clone; where another copy was compared, an unresolved V gene accounts for under half, and the others remain unexplained. The sample contains about 180,000 clones, about 80% of them found a single time. Approximately 6.7% of the sample is in the top ten clones. Input material: PBMCs. These TCRs come from a man aged 25-45 years in good health and CMV-seropositive.

This rearrangement joins TRBV5-5 to TRBJ1-1; 8 nucleotides align to TRBD1. The germline V gene has CDR1 SGHKS and CDR2 YYEKEE (reference sequence). The CDR3 contains 14 residues. V lost 3 bases, J lost 0 bases, and 1 base stayed unmatched. CDR3 loop: CASSWDRMNTEAFF. In DNA form, the CDR3 reads TGTGCCAGCAGCTGGGACAGGATGAACACTGAAGCTTTCTTT.

The gene calls are TRBV19 and TRBJ1-4, with D perhaps TRBD1 (6 bases). The CDR3 is 13 residues long. With 10 bases removed from V and 2 bases from J, the gap between germline ends came to 11 bases. Germline V gives CDR1 LNHDA, CDR2 SQIVND (reference sequence). The CDR3: CATQRGTNEKLFF. DNA for the CDR3: TGTGCCACCCAAAGGGGGACTAATGAAAAACTGTTTTTT.

This CDR3 is CASSSSRGTGELFF. As DNA, the CDR3 is TGTGCCAGCAGTTCTAGCAGGGGCACCGGGGAGCTGTTTTTT. The chain combines TRBV6-5 with TRBJ2-2; possibly TRBD1 for D (6 bases). This CDR3 contains 14 residues. The germline V gene has CDR1 MNHEY and CDR2 SVGAGI. V gave up 4 bases and J gave up 4 bases, with 10 bases separating them.

The chain employs TRBV7-9 and TRBJ2-3; 15 bases match TRBD2. Unmatched junction bases numbered 6, after V lost 11 bases and J lost 3 bases. The CDR3 loop spans 15 amino acids. Germline V gene lookup returns CDR1 SEHNR and CDR2 FQNEAQ (reference sequence). DNA of the CDR3: TGTGCCGGCGCCGGGACTAGCGGGAGGACAGATACGCAGTATTTT. Its protein product is CAGAGTSGRTDTQYF.

CDR3 amino acids: CATSRDSGDYNEQFF. CDR3 nucleotides: TGTGCCACCAGCAGGGATAGCGGGGACTACAATGAGCAGTTCTTC. The chain combines TRBV15 with TRBJ2-1, with 8 bases aligning to TRBD2. After removal of 3 bases from V and 3 bases from J, the junction contained 4 bases not matched to a gene. The CDR3 runs to 15 residues. Germline V gene sequence: CDR1 LNHNV, CDR2 YYDKDF (reference sequence).

This rearrangement joins TRBV14 to TRBJ2-1; maybe TRBD2 (6 bases). The V gene's germline CDR1 is SGHDN and CDR2 FVKESK. V was shortened by 2 bases and J by 5 bases, with 16 bases between the two germline ends. The CDR3 extends over 16 amino acids. CDR3 loop: CASSQPGTLINNEQFF. CDR3 nucleotides: TGTGCCAGCAGCCAACCCGGGACTCTAATCAACAATGAGCAGTTCTTC. Full variable domain (rest looked up from reference TRBV14 and TRBJ2-1): EAGVTQFPSHSVIEKGQTVTLRCDPISGHDNLYWYRRVMGKEIKFLLHFVKESKQDESGMPNNRFLAERTGGTYSTLKVQPAELEDSGVYFCASSQPGTLINNEQFFGPGTRLTVL.

The rearrangement joins TRBV4-2 to TRBJ2-5; 8 bases fit TRBD1. V gave up 0 bases and J gave up 3 bases; unmatched junction bases: 12. CDR1 LGHNA and CDR2 YNFKEQ come from the germline V gene. The length of the CDR3 is 18 residues. CDR3 residues: CASSQDTRSGTGEETQYF. CDR3 nucleotides: TGTGCCAGCAGCCAAGATACCCGATCCGGGACAGGAGAAGAGACCCAGTACTTC.

The chain employs TRBV13 and TRBJ2-2, with TRBD1 as a possible D gene (5 bases). This CDR3 is built from 16 residues. CDR1 is PRHDT, CDR2 FYEKMQ, per germline (reference sequence). The V gene lost 7 bases and the J gene lost 3 bases, with 18 bases spanning the gap. The CDR3 region is CASTAWGQGDTGELFF. The CDR3 bases are TGTGCCAGCACCGCCTGGGGTCAGGGTGACACCGGGGAGCTGTTTTTT.

This chain joins TRBV19 and TRBJ1-5; 7 bases are shared with TRBD1. The CDR3 runs to 15 residues. CDR1 and CDR2 from the germline V gene are LNHDA and SQIVND (reference sequence). The V segment lost 5 bases and the J segment 2 bases; nucleotides outside the gene matches: 6. The CDR3 region is CASSLNRGGNQPQHF. The CDR3 coding sequence is TGTGCCAGTAGTCTAAACAGGGGTGGCAATCAGCCCCAGCATTTT.

The gene calls are TRBV5-6 and TRBJ1-1; no firm D call. V dropped 0 bases and J dropped 1 base, with 10 bases sitting between them. The CDR3 runs 15 residues. The V gene's germline CDR1 is SGHDT and CDR2 YYEEEE. CDR3 loop: CASSLGAGANTEAFF. The DNA for the CDR3 is TGTGCCAGCAGCTTGGGTGCGGGCGCGAACACTGAAGCTTTCTTT. Full variable domain (rest looked up from reference TRBV5-6 and TRBJ1-1): DAGVTQSPTHLIKTRGQQVTLRCSPKSGHDTVSWYQQALGQGPQFIFQYYEEEERQRGNFPDRFSGHQFPNYSSELNVNALLLGDSALYLCASSLGAGANTEAFFGQGTRLTVV.

Details on this clone: A far larger clone is just one base off, so this is likely a read error. Other DNA variants within this sample encode the same CDR3. The chain employs TRBV28 and TRBJ2-7; D is perhaps TRBD2 (6 bases). V was shortened by 5 bases and J by 5 bases, with 7 bases between the two germline ends. The CDR3 spans 11 residues. Per germline, CDR1 MDHEN and CDR2 SYDVKM. The DNA for the CDR3 is TGTGCCAGCAGTCCGGGGGACGAGCAGTACTTC. It encodes CASSPGDEQYF.

The chain is built from TRBV5-1 and TRBJ2-3; D might be TRBD1 (6 bases). Trimming took 4 bases from V and 0 from J, leaving 9 bases between them. CDR1 SGHRS and CDR2 YFSETQ come from the germline V gene. CDR3 size: 14 residues. The CDR3 loop reads CASSPGQSTDTQYF. CDR3 coding DNA: TGCGCCAGCAGCCCCGGACAGAGCACAGATACGCAGTATTTT.

This chain uses TRBV4-2 with TRBJ1-3; D unresolved. The germline V and J ends were trimmed by 3 bases and 2 bases, with 11 bases remaining between them. Germline CDR1 is LGHNA and CDR2 is YNFKEQ. The CDR3 contains 15 residues. For the CDR3, the DNA is TGTGCCAGCAGCCAGCACACGGAGCCTGGAAACACCATATATTTT. Translating it yields CASSQHTEPGNTIYF.

This clone was counted a few times. J is TRBJ2-7 and V is TRBV11-2; 10 bases are a match to TRBD2. CDR1 is SGHAT and CDR2 is FQNNGV in the germline V gene. J was trimmed by 2 bases and V by 1 base; bases with no gene match: 5. CDR3 length: 16 residues. The CDR3 DNA is TGTGCCAGCAGCTTAGCTCCCGGGACTAGCGCCTACGAGCAGTACTTC. Protein product: CASSLAPGTSAYEQYF.

This chain joins TRBV5-5 and TRBJ2-5; tentative D call: TRBD2 (6 bases). The germline V gene has CDR1 SGHKS and CDR2 YYEKEE (reference sequence). This CDR3 is 14 amino acids long. V lost 4 bases and J 4 bases, leaving 14 bases between the germline ends. The CDR3 DNA follows: TGTGCCAGCAGCGCGGGACCAGGGAGAGAGACCCAGTACTTC. Translation gives CASSAGPGRETQYF.

CDR3 residues: CASSFRDEQFF. CDR3 in DNA: TGTGCCAGCAGCTTTAGAGATGAGCAGTTCTTC. The V gene is TRBV9, the J gene TRBJ2-1, with unresolved D. The germline V gene has CDR1 SGDLS and CDR2 YYNGEE. V was pared by 4 bases and J by 8 bases, with 7 bases between. The CDR3 is 11 amino acids. The full variable domain, in which reference TRBV9 and TRBJ2-1 provide the parts outside the CDR3, is DSGVTQTPKHLITATGQRVTLRCSPRSGDLSVYWYQQSLDQGLQFLIQYYNGEERAKGNILERFSAQQFPDLHSELNLSSLELGDSALYFCASSFRDEQFFGPGTRLTVL.

This chain uses TRBV7-3 with TRBJ1-3; possibly TRBD1 for D (5 bases). This CDR3 comprises 16 residues. V was shortened by 5 bases and J by 0 bases, with 14 bases between the two germline ends. CDR1 SGHTA and CDR2 FQGTGA come from the germline V gene. The CDR3 region is CASSLQGAGSGNTIYF. The DNA of the CDR3 is TGTGCCAGCAGCCTACAAGGGGCCGGCTCTGGAAACACCATATATTTT.

The rearrangement uses TRBV19 and TRBJ2-6; 7 bases agree with TRBD1. Germline V CDR1 and CDR2: LNHDA, SQIVND (reference sequence). The CDR3 extends over 15 amino acids. Losses at the gene ends were 7 bases for V and 2 bases for J; bases not matched to a gene: 5. The CDR3 sequence is CASMRDRAGANVLTF. As DNA, the CDR3 is TGTGCCAGTATGAGAGACAGGGCTGGGGCCAACGTCCTGACTTTC.

The V gene is TRBV4-1, the J gene TRBJ1-5; D possibly corresponds to TRBD1 (5 bases). V was cut by 0 bases and J by 10 bases, with 37 bases left in between. The germline gives CDR1 MGHRA, CDR2 YSYEKL. The CDR3 totals 22 residues. Here the CDR3 DNA reads TGCGCCAGCAGCCAAGATCCATCATTTTATCCCCAGGGTTCTAAATCAATCAGCCCCCAGCATTTT. Residues: CASSQDPSFYPQGSKSISPQHF.

This chain uses TRBV4-3 with TRBJ2-2, with D uncertain. The germline gives CDR1 LGHNA, CDR2 YSLEER. This CDR3 has 15 amino acids. V lost 0 bases and J lost 5, with 10 bases in between. CDR3 DNA sequence: TGCGCCAGCAGCCAAGAAATCGAGTTTACCGGGGAGCTGTTTTTT. Its translation is CASSQEIEFTGELFF.

The V call is TRBV7-9, the J call TRBJ1-6; 7 nucleotides line up with TRBD1. V shed 7 bases, J shed 8 bases, and the junction held 8 bases outside the gene matches. Germline CDR1 SEHNR, CDR2 FQNEAQ (reference sequence). This CDR3 is 14 amino acids long. CDR3 nucleotides: TGTGCCAGCACCCCAGGGGGGCTGGATTCACCCCTCCACTTT. Protein product: CASTPGGLDSPLHF. Full variable domain (remainder filled in from reference TRBV7-9 and TRBJ1-6): DTGVSQNPRHKITKRGQNVTFRCDPISEHNRLYWYRQTLGQGPEFLTYFQNEAQLEKSRLLSDRFSAERPKGSFSTLEIQRTEQGDSAMYLCASTPGGLDSPLHFGNGTRLTVT.

This chain joins TRBV27 and TRBJ2-1; the D is unclear. From germline, CDR1 is MNHEY and CDR2 SMNVEV (reference sequence). The CDR3 length is 13 residues. V was cut by 10 bases and J by 4 bases, with 14 bases left in between. The chain's CDR3 is CAISLGPYNEQFF. The CDR3 DNA reads TGTGCCATTTCCCTCGGTCCTTACAATGAGCAGTTCTTC.

This rearrangement joins TRBV29-1 to TRBJ2-1; 7 nucleotides match TRBD2. Germline V gene data show CDR1 as SQVTM and CDR2 as ANQGSEA. V gave up 1 base and J gave up 9 bases; unmatched junction bases: 6. The CDR3 covers 13 residues. The CDR3 protein is CSVEVQLASEQFF. The CDR3 DNA follows: TGCAGCGTTGAAGTACAACTAGCGAGTGAGCAGTTCTTC.

This clone has only a few counts. Written as DNA, the CDR3 is TGTGCCAGCAGCTTAGGGCGGGTTGGCACTGAAGCTTTCTTT. This codes for CASSLGRVGTEAFF. This sequence joins TRBV11-2 and TRBJ1-1; no clear D. The CDR3 contains 14 residues. Germline-derived CDR1 and CDR2 are SGHAT and FQNNGV. Trimming shortened V by 1 base and J by 4 bases, and 10 bases separated the two germline ends.

The rearrangement uses TRBV4-2 and TRBJ2-7; 8 nucleotides match TRBD2. V shed 4 bases and J 3 bases; nucleotides not matched to a gene: 8. The CDR3 spans 15 residues. Per germline, CDR1 LGHNA and CDR2 YNFKEQ. The CDR3, as DNA: TGTGCCAGCAGCCTTGAATTAGCGGGAAACTACGAGCAGTACTTC. It is translated as CASSLELAGNYEQYF.

The chain combines TRBV10-1 with TRBJ2-7, with TRBD2 as a possible D gene (5 bases). CDR1 is WNHNN and CDR2 is SYGVQD in the germline V gene (reference sequence). The V and J ends lost 0 bases and 3 bases respectively, with 15 bases between them. The CDR3 is 16 residues long. The DNA for the CDR3 is TGCGCCAGCAGTGAGTCGAGACGGCGGGCCAACTACGAGCAGTACTTC. Residues: CASSESRRRANYEQYF.